This T cell receptor beta chain stems from a study of OX40 agonist ivuxolimab in advanced cancers. General observations from the study: Still undetermined is the antigen specificity of the expanded peripheral T cells.

This clone showed up just once. Its antigen is undetermined. Assay: immunoSEQ multiplex PCR; the TCRdb copy retains only in-frame clones and omits some. The data show some 100,000 clones, 84% seen once. Trimming took 6 bases from V and 4 from J, leaving 12 bases between them. Germline V lookup: CDR1 MNHNY, CDR2 SVGAGI (reference sequence). The CDR3 has 14 amino acids. Material: CD4+ or CD8+ T cells sorted from blood, obtained in a trial of the OX40 agonist ivuxolimab. The sequence was obtained from an adult with an advanced solid tumor such as melanoma, head and neck, liver or kidney cancer. The chain uses TRBV6-6 and TRBJ2-2, with no clear D. The CDR3 region has the DNA TGTGCCAGCAGGGTTAGGAGTGGCACCGGGGAGCTGTTTTTT. It is translated as CASRVRSGTGELFF.